This T cell receptor (beta chain) was sequenced in a study of T cells after yellow fever vaccination. Study-wide results and limits: Among primary-vaccination clones, most reappeared after the booster, at about 95% for CD4 and around 91% for CD8.

One entry per CDR3 protein, called by TCRdb with MiXCR from the 5' RACE reads. There are some 500,000 distinct CDR3 sequences in the sample; 13% occur only once, and over 11% lies in the top ten. The V gene lost 5 bases and the J gene lost 0 bases, with 8 bases spanning the gap. Germline CDR1 and CDR2: SGHRS and YFSETQ. The CDR3 has 13 residues. Note on this clonotype: Its antigen remains unknown.

The chain joins TRBV5-1 to TRBJ1-2; no clear D. The TCR was taken from a man aged 25-45 years who received the YFV17D yellow fever vaccine. The sample was PBMCs, taken on the day of the yellow fever booster vaccination. The CDR3 DNA reads as TGCGCCAGCAGACGCGACACTAACTATGGCTACACCTTC. This translates into CASRRDTNYGYTF.